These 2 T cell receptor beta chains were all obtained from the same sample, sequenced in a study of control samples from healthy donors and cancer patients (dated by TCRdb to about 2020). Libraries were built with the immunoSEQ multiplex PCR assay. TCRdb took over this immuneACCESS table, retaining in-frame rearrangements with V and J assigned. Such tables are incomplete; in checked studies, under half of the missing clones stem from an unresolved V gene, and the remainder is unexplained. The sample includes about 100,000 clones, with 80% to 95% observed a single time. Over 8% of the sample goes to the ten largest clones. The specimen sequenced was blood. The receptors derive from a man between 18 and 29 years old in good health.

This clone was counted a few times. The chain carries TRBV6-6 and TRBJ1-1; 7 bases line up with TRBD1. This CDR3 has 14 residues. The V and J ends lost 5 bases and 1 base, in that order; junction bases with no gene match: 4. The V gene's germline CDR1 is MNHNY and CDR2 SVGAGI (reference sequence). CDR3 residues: CASSGRQGNTEAFF. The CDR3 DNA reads TGTGCCAGCAGTGGCAGACAGGGGAACACTGAAGCTTTCTTT.

Written as DNA, the CDR3 is TGCGCCAGCAGCCCCAGACGAGGAGGCCTAATCGAGCAGTACTTC. This gives the protein CASSPRRGGLIEQYF. This chain joins TRBV5-1 and TRBJ2-7; perhaps TRBD2 as D (5 bases). The germline V gene has CDR1 SGHRS and CDR2 YFSETQ. The ends were cut back, 4 bases at V and 6 bases at J, with 20 bases in the middle. There are 15 residues in the CDR3. Full variable domain (outside the CDR3, taken from reference TRBV5-1 and TRBJ2-7): KAGVTQTPRYLIKTRGQQVTLSCSPISGHRSVSWYQQTPGQGLQFLFEYFSETQRNKGNFPGRFSGRQFSNSRSEMNVSTLELGDSALYLCASSPRRGGLIEQYFGPGTRLTVT.